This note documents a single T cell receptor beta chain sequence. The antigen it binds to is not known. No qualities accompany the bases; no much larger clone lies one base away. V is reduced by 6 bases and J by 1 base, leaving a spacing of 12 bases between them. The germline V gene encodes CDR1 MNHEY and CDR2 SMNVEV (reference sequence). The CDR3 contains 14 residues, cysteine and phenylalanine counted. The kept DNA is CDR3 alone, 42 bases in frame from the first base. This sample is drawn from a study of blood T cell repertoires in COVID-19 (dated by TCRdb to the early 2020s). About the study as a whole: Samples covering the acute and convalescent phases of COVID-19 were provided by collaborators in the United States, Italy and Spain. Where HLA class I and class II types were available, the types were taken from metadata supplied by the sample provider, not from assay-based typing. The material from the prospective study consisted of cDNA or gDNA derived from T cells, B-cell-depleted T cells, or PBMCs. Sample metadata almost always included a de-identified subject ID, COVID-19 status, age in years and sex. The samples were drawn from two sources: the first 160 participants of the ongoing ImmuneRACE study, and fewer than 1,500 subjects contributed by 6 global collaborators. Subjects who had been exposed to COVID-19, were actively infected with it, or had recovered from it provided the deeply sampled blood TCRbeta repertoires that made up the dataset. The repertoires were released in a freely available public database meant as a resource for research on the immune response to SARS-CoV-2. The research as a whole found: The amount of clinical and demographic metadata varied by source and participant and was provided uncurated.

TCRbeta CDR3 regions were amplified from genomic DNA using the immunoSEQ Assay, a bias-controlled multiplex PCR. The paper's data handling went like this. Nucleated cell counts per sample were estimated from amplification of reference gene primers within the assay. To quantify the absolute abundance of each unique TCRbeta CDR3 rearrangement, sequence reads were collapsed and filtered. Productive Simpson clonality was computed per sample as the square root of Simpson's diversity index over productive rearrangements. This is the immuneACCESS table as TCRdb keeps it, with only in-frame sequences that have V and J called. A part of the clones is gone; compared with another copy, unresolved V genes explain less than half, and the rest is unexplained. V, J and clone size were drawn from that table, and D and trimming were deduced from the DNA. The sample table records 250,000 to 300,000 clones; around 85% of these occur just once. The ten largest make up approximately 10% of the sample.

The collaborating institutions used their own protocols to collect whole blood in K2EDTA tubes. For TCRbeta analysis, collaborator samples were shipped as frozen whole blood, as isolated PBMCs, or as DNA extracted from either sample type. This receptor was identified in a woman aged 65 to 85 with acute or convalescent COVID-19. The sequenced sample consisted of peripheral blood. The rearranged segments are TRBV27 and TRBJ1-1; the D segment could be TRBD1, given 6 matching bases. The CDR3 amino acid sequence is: CASSRRGGNTEAFF. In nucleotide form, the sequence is TGTGCCAGCAGCCGAAGGGGGGGGAACACTGAAGCTTTCTTT.